The entry below gives a single TCR beta chain sequence along with its context. Its antigen is not known. Reverse transcription of extracted RNA yielded cDNA, which provided the sequencing template. Profiled with immunoSEQ multiplex PCR; TCRdb holds only in-frame clones, not every one. The data contain about 190,000 clones, 60% of them singletons. V gave up 4 bases and J gave up 1 base, with 5 bases separating them. CDR3 size: 13 residues. Germline V gives CDR1 MGHDK, CDR2 SYGVNS. These data come from a study of CD8+ T cells in alopecia areata. Study-wide results and limits: There was only one nonresponder, so it was unclear how baseline CD8+ expansion relates to response.

Treatment specified: oral pan-JAK inhibitor, 5-10 mg twice daily. The chain is built from TRBV25-1 and TRBJ2-4; D call uncertain. The origin of this receptor is a human donor with alopecia areata. The sequencing here drew on CD4+ T cells sorted from blood, taken at week 24, from a patient treated with tofacitinib. CDR3 bases: TGTGCCAGCAGTGTTCTCGCCAAAAACATTCAGTACTTC. Encoded protein: CASSVLAKNIQYF.